These 3 T cell receptor beta chains were sequenced from one sample in a study of blood T cells in healthy people across ages. Primers used in a second PCR of roughly 6 to 11 cycles were a sample-barcoded 5' primer and a J-beta primer mix. TCRdb independently ran MiXCR on the 5' RACE reads; one entry per CDR3 protein. The table includes about 640,000 distinct CDR3 sequences, approximately 40% detected once. Sequenced: blood. Source of these receptors: a man of 80 years or more in good health.

The chain couples TRBV27 to TRBJ1-2, with D possibly TRBD1 on 5 matching bases. This CDR3 has 14 amino acids. Germline CDR1 reads MNHEY; CDR2 reads SMNVEV (reference sequence). V lost 6 bases and J lost 8, with 19 bases in between. The CDR3 nucleotides read TGTGCCAGCAGCCCCCGGGGGAATCGGGGCGGCTACACCTTC. As protein: CASSPRGNRGGYTF.

The rearrangement uses TRBV6-1 and TRBJ1-2; no clear D gene. This CDR3 spans 12 amino acids. Germline V gene sequence: CDR1 MNHNS, CDR2 SASEGT. The ends were cut back, 3 bases at V and 5 bases at J, with 7 bases in the middle. The CDR3 DNA is TGTGCCAGCAGTGACAGAATATATGGCTACACCTTC. Translation gives CASSDRIYGYTF.

In DNA form, the CDR3 reads TGCAGTGCTAGAGTCCACACAGATACGCAGTATTTT. This translates into CSARVHTDTQYF. The V call is TRBV20-1, the J call TRBJ2-3, with unresolved D. Germline V gene lookup returns CDR1 DFQATT and CDR2 SNEGSKA (reference sequence). The length of the CDR3 is 12 residues. Trimming pared 1 base from V and 2 bases from J, leaving 4 bases between.